The 26 T cell receptor beta chains below come from one sample, sequenced in a study of cytomegalovirus exposure and HLA in healthy donors. The primer mix had 60 Vbeta and 13 Jbeta primers. TCRdb's copy holds only in-frame clones and misses some; the assay was immunoSEQ multiplex PCR. The table lists 97,000 or so clones, around 9.6% of them singletons, with 4.5% to 6% in the top ten. Sequencing used PBMCs. These receptors were collected from a man aged 50 or older in good health and CMV-seropositive.

This clone occurred many times. The chain combines TRBV27 with TRBJ1-1; D gene unclear. V was clipped by 5 bases and J by 3 bases, with 13 bases between them. Germline lookup yields CDR1 MNHEY and CDR2 SMNVEV (reference sequence). This CDR3 has 14 amino acids. In nucleotides, the CDR3 is TGTGCCAGCAGTGCCGTGGGCCTCCACACTGAAGCTTTCTTT. Amino acid sequence: CASSAVGLHTEAFF.

This clone was found a few times. The chain combines TRBV9 with TRBJ1-2; D remains ambiguous. The CDR3 spans 11 residues. CDR1 is SGDLS and CDR2 is YYNGEE in the germline V gene. V was trimmed by 4 bases and J by 9 bases, leaving 10 bases between them. In DNA form, the CDR3 reads TGTGCCAGCAGCTCCCGTGGCCGCTACACCTTC. Its protein is CASSSRGRYTF.

This clone was counted between two and nine times. The chain has TRBV6-4 and TRBJ1-2, with 11 bases identical to TRBD1. CDR1 is MRHNA, CDR2 SNTAGT, per germline. This CDR3 has 14 residues. The V and J ends lost 5 bases and 4 bases, in that order; junction bases with no gene match: 3. The CDR3 region is CASSPGTGGYGYTF. CDR3 sequence (DNA): TGTGCCAGCAGTCCCGGGACAGGGGGCTATGGCTACACCTTC.

This clone was observed a handful of times. The chain recombines TRBV30 with TRBJ1-6, with D maybe TRBD1 (5 bases). Germline CDR1 and CDR2: GTSNPN and SVGIG (reference sequence). Trimming stripped 0 bases from V and 14 bases from J, with 8 bases between. The CDR3 extends over 11 amino acids. CDR3: CAWSVQGSLHF. The CDR3 nucleotides read TGTGCCTGGAGTGTTCAGGGATCCCTCCACTTT.

J is TRBJ1-3 and V is TRBV9, with a tentative D call TRBD1 (6 bases). There are 15 residues in the CDR3. CDR1 and CDR2 (germline): SGDLS, YYNGEE. With 0 bases removed from V and 2 bases from J, the gap between germline ends came to 9 bases. CDR3 sequence (DNA): TGTGCCAGCAGCGTAGATCCAGGGGCTGGAAACACCATATATTTT. This gives the protein CASSVDPGAGNTIYF.

This clone was found a few times. Other DNA variants within this sample encode the same CDR3. V usage is TRBV30 and J usage is TRBJ2-3; 8 bases align to TRBD2. The germline V gene encodes CDR1 GTSNPN and CDR2 SVGIG (reference sequence). The V segment lost 2 bases and the J segment 0 bases; nucleotides outside the gene matches: 4. The CDR3 runs to 15 residues. The CDR3 reads CAWSRLATSTDTQYF. The CDR3 region has the DNA TGTGCCTGGAGTCGACTAGCGACGAGCACAGATACGCAGTATTTT.

This chain links TRBV2 with TRBJ2-4; 7 bases map to TRBD1. Germline trimming cut 1 base from V and 0 bases from J; bases unmatched to any gene: 12. Germline lookup yields CDR1 SNHLY and CDR2 FYNNEI. This CDR3 contains 19 residues. The CDR3 coding sequence is TGTGCCAGCAGTGAAGGCCTCGGGACAGCTCACCTAGCCAAAAACATTCAGTACTTC. Protein: CASSEGLGTAHLAKNIQYF.

The rearrangement joins TRBV4-1 to TRBJ2-1; 9 positions match TRBD2. V dropped 3 bases and J dropped 8; count of bases not matched to a gene: 8. The CDR3 covers 15 residues. Germline CDR1 and CDR2: MGHRA and YSYEKL. The CDR3 loop reads CASSQNSGRGDEQFF. In DNA form, the CDR3 reads TGCGCCAGCAGCCAGAATAGCGGGAGAGGCGATGAGCAGTTCTTC.

This clone occurred a few times. The chain recombines TRBV27 with TRBJ1-3; perhaps TRBD1 as D (6 bases). Germline V gene lookup returns CDR1 MNHEY and CDR2 SMNVEV (reference sequence). V shed 3 bases and J shed 1 base, with 7 bases lying between them. The CDR3 is 14 residues long. DNA of the CDR3: TGTGCCAGCAGTTTTACAGGGTCTGGAAACACCATATATTTT. It yields the protein CASSFTGSGNTIYF.

V usage is TRBV12-5 and J usage is TRBJ2-1, with TRBD2 identical over 8 bases. Germline V gene data show CDR1 as LGHNT and CDR2 as FRNRAP. V shed 1 base, J shed 6 bases, and the junction held 5 bases outside the gene matches. CDR3 length: 15 amino acids. CDR3 nucleotide sequence: TGTGCTAGTGGTTTGGGGACTAGCTTTTCCAATGAGCAGTTCTTC. This translates into CASGLGTSFSNEQFF.

This clone was observed a few times. This chain joins TRBV25-1 and TRBJ2-1; TRBD1 aligns across 7 bases. There are 11 residues in the CDR3. Germline CDR1 MGHDK, CDR2 SYGVNS. V lost 8 bases and J lost 12; bases outside the gene matches: 7. The CDR3 DNA follows: TGTGCCAGCCTAAACCGGGACAGGCAGTTCTTC. Translation gives CASLNRDRQFF.

The rearrangement uses TRBV27 and TRBJ1-5; D ambiguous. There are 12 residues in the CDR3. With 8 bases removed from V and 2 bases from J, the gap between germline ends came to 7 bases. Germline loops: CDR1 MNHEY, CDR2 SMNVEV (reference sequence). In DNA, the CDR3 is TGTGCCAGCTCTCGGGGCAATCAGCCCCAGCATTTT. Translation: CASSRGNQPQHF.

This chain links TRBV5-1 with TRBJ2-3, with TRBD2 matching over 8 bases. V shed 3 bases and J 2 bases; nucleotides not matched to a gene: 8. The CDR3 covers 16 residues. Germline CDR1 reads SGHRS; CDR2 reads YFSETQ. The CDR3 protein is CASSSGLAFPTDTQYF. The CDR3, as DNA: TGCGCCAGCAGCTCAGGACTAGCCTTTCCCACAGATACGCAGTATTTT.

This rearrangement joins TRBV30 to TRBJ1-5; D might be TRBD1 (5 bases). Germline values: CDR1 GTSNPN, CDR2 SVGIG (reference sequence). This CDR3 comprises 12 residues. Deletions cut 2 bases from V and 4 bases from J, with 6 bases between. Here the CDR3 DNA reads TGTGCCTGGAGTTCAGGGAATCAGCCCCAGCATTTT. It yields the protein CAWSSGNQPQHF.

Only a few counts were recorded for this clone. The V and J genes are TRBV28 and TRBJ1-4; the D gene is possibly TRBD1 (5 bases). Germline assignment: CDR1 MDHEN and CDR2 SYDVKM. Trimming took 6 bases from V and 8 from J, leaving 19 bases between them. This CDR3 is 15 amino acids long. The CDR3 loop is CASRSWGGMTEKLFF. CDR3 bases: TGTGCCAGCAGGAGCTGGGGGGGGATGACCGAAAAACTGTTTTTT.

This clone came up a few times. The genes are TRBV7-3 and TRBJ2-3; a weak D match, TRBD1 (6 bases). Trimming removed 3 bases from V and 0 bases from J, with 13 bases in between. Per the germline V gene, CDR1 is SGHTA and CDR2 is FQGTGA. This CDR3 contains 16 residues. The CDR3 DNA follows: TGTGCCAGCAGCTTCCTCATACAGGGTAGCACAGATACGCAGTATTTT. Protein: CASSFLIQGSTDTQYF.

This clone was detected only a few times. The chain has TRBV27 and TRBJ1-2; 8 bases are a match to TRBD1. The CDR3 runs to 15 residues. Trimming took 5 bases from V and 4 from J; bases not matched to a gene: 9. The germline V gene has CDR1 MNHEY and CDR2 SMNVEV (reference sequence). CDR3 sequence reads: CASSPRQGLSYGYTF. For the CDR3, the DNA is TGTGCCAGCAGTCCCCGACAGGGGTTGTCCTATGGCTACACCTTC.

The sample holds a few counts of this clone. The gene calls are TRBV18 and TRBJ1-5; D not certain. The germline V gene encodes CDR1 KGHSH and CDR2 LQKENI. CDR3 length: 15 residues. Trimming took off 1 base at V and 1 base at J, with 8 bases between the two ends. CDR3 region: CASSPQENSNQPQHF. The CDR3 DNA sequence: TGTGCCAGCTCACCACAGGAGAACAGCAATCAGCCCCAGCATTTT.

In this sample, this clone turned up a few times. The chain employs TRBV28 and TRBJ2-7; D might be TRBD1 (6 bases). V shed 2 bases and J shed 11 bases, with 19 bases lying between them. CDR3 size: 14 residues. The germline V gene encodes CDR1 MDHEN and CDR2 SYDVKM. The CDR3 nucleotides are TGTGCCAGCAGTTTAGGGACAACCCGTACATTAGAGTACTTC. It encodes CASSLGTTRTLEYF.

This clone appeared a single time. The chain joins TRBV19 to TRBJ1-2, with D possibly TRBD1 on 5 matching bases. The CDR3 is made up of 12 amino acids. V lost 6 bases and J 4 bases, leaving 9 bases between the germline ends. Per the germline V gene, CDR1 is LNHDA and CDR2 is SQIVND (reference sequence). CDR3 loop: CASSGTVYGYTF. In DNA, the CDR3 is TGTGCCAGTAGCGGGACTGTCTATGGCTACACCTTC.

The chain carries TRBV5-5 and TRBJ2-6; the match to TRBD1 covers 10 bases. The germline V gene encodes CDR1 SGHKS and CDR2 YYEKEE (reference sequence). This CDR3 is 17 amino acids long. With V trimmed by 4 bases and J by 2 bases, 6 bases remained unmatched. The DNA for the CDR3 is TGTGCCAGCAGCAAGGACAGGGGGATTGCTGGGGCCAACGTCCTGACTTTC. Translation: CASSKDRGIAGANVLTF.

The chain uses TRBV10-1 and TRBJ1-1; unclear D gene. V dropped 4 bases and J dropped 6 bases, with 12 bases sitting between them. The length of the CDR3 is 13 residues. CDR1 and CDR2 from the germline V gene are WNHNN and SYGVQD (reference sequence). CDR3 region: CASSVTPWAEAFF. The DNA for the CDR3 is TGCGCCAGCAGTGTGACTCCTTGGGCTGAAGCTTTCTTT.

This clone turned up a few times. The chain carries TRBV6-1 and TRBJ2-7, with 7 bases lining up with TRBD1. This CDR3 has 15 residues. V shed 1 base and J 4 bases; nucleotides not matched to a gene: 7. Germline CDR1 reads MNHNS; CDR2 reads SASEGT. The CDR3 is CASSEVVTGLYEQYF. Written as DNA, the CDR3 is TGTGCCAGCAGTGAAGTTGTGACAGGGCTTTACGAGCAGTACTTC.

This clone was observed a few times. The chain links TRBV4-2 to TRBJ2-1; 12 nucleotides match TRBD2. Per the germline V gene, CDR1 is LGHNA and CDR2 is YNFKEQ. CDR3 length: 15 residues. V was pared by 4 bases and J by 9 bases, with 7 bases of the junction left unmatched. In DNA, the CDR3 is TGTGCCAGCAGCCTGGAGACTAGCGGGAGCGGTGAGCAGTTCTTC. Residues: CASSLETSGSGEQFF.

V and J are TRBV15 and TRBJ2-1; TRBD2 might be the D (6 bases). Trimming took 1 base from V and 6 from J, leaving 16 bases between them. The CDR3 consists of 16 residues. The germline CDR1 and CDR2 sequences are LNHNV and YYDKDF (reference sequence). Here the CDR3 reads CATSRGRGSGSNEQFF. In nucleotides, the CDR3 is TGTGCCACCAGCAGAGGAAGGGGTAGCGGATCCAATGAGCAGTTCTTC. The whole variable domain, filled in from reference TRBV15 and TRBJ2-1, reads DAMVIQNPRYQVTQFGKPVTLSCSQTLNHNVMYWYQQKSSQAPKLLFHYYDKDFNNEADTPDNFQSRRPNTSFCFLDIRSPGLGDTAMYLCATSRGRGSGSNEQFFGPGTRLTVL.

This clone was seen more than once but under ten times. The chain joins TRBV11-1 to TRBJ2-5, with 13 bases identical to TRBD2. The CDR3 covers 16 residues. Trimming took 5 bases from V and 4 from J; bases not matched to a gene: 7. Germline-derived CDR1 and CDR2 are SGHAT and FQDESV (reference sequence). This chain's CDR3 is CASSGGLAGTGETQYF. The CDR3 region has the DNA TGTGCCAGCAGCGGGGGACTAGCGGGAACTGGAGAGACCCAGTACTTC.